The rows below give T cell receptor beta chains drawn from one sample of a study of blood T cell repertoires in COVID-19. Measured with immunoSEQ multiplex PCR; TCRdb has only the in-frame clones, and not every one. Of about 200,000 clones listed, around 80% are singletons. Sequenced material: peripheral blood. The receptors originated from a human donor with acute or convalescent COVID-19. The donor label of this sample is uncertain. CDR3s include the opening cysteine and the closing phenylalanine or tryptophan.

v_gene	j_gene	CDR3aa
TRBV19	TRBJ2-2	CASTPPGQGPGELFF
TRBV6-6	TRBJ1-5	CASSYFSGTGNQPQHF
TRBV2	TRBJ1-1	CASSEQGEMNTEAFF
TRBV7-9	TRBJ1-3	CASSRTLDSGNTIYF
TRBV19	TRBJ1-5	CASSIVGEPNQPQHF
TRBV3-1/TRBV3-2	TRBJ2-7	CASSQVRTSGGSYEQYF
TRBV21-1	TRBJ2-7	CASSTNDRDSSYEQYF
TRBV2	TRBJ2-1	CASSRDGNSYNEQFF
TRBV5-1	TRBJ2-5	CASSFNRPSGETQYF
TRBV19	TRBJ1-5	CASSDGTISNQPQHF
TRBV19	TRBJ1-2	CASSNRGVYGYTF
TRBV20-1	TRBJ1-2	CSASSPLGGNYGYTF
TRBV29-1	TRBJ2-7	CSVEHSTGTGNYEQYF
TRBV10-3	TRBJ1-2	CAISESGARGYTF
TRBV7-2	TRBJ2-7	CASSSPTSGSNEQYF
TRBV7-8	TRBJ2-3	CASSPREVGGTDTQYF
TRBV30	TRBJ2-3	CAWSILRTSGSLSTDTQYF
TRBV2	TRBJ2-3	CASSAGVGTDTQYF
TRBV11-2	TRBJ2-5	CASSFTGGPRGETQYF
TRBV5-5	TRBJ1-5	CASSLGRGDNQPQHF
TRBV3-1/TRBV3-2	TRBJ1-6	CASSQATGSPLHF
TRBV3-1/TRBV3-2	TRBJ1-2	CASSRDSGTSYGYTF
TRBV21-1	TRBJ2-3	CASRPPGGDTQYF
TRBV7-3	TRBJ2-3	CASSPSGTNTDTQYF
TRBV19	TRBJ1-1	CASRTGANTEAFF
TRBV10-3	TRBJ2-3	CAISESGLARPTDTQYF
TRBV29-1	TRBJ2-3	CSARDFSSTDTQYF
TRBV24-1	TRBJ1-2	CATSTRVATF